This T cell receptor (beta chain) was recorded in a study of cytomegalovirus exposure and HLA in healthy donors. The study's findings and limits: Several of the most significant clusters were apparently associated with common viral pathogens in a later analysis.

The CDR3 is 17 amino acids. Germline CDR1 reads SGHTA; CDR2 reads FQGTGA. The V and J ends lost 5 bases and 4 bases respectively, with 22 bases between them. Researchers ran the PCR with 60 Vbeta and 13 Jbeta primers. TCRdb's copy holds only in-frame clones and misses some; the assay was immunoSEQ multiplex PCR. This sample has under 200,000 clones, with about 70% found just once. For this clone: The antigen remains undetermined.

Specimen: PBMCs. The chain is built from TRBV7-3 and TRBJ2-3; D perhaps matches TRBD1 (6 bases). This TCR came from a woman in her twenties or thirties in good health and CMV-seronegative. The CDR3 coding sequence is TGTGCCAGCAGCCGTACTGGGGACACCGTGGGTGCAGATACGCAGTATTTT. Amino acids: CASSRTGDTVGADTQYF.